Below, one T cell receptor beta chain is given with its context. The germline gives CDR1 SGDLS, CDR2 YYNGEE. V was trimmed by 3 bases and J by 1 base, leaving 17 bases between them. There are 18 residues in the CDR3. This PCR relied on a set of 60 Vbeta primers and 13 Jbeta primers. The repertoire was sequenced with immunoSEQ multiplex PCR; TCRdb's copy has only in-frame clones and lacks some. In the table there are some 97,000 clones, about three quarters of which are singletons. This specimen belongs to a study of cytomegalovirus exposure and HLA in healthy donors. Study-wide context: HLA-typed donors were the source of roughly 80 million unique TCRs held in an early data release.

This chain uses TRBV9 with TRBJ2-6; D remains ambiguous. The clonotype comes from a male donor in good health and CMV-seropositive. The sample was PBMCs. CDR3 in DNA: TGTGCCAGCAGCGCGAGCCCGGAGCAACTATCTGGGGCCAACGTCCTGACTTTC. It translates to CASSASPEQLSGANVLTF. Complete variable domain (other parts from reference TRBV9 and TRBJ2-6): DSGVTQTPKHLITATGQRVTLRCSPRSGDLSVYWYQQSLDQGLQFLIQYYNGEERAKGNILERFSAQQFPDLHSELNLSSLELGDSALYFCASSASPEQLSGANVLTFGAGSRLTVL.